Each of the 20 T cell receptor beta chains below was sequenced from the same sample in a study of shared clonotypes between healthy human individuals. Using immunoSEQ multiplex PCR, the repertoire was profiled, and TCRdb retains in-frame clones only, with some absent. Here the sample spans about 510,000 clones, roughly 79% being singletons. The sequencing input was PBMCs. The origin of the receptors is a woman between 40 and 55 years old in good health. Some clones in this sample may be carry-over from other donors' samples.

The chain links TRBV28 to TRBJ2-7; 7 bases fit TRBD2. Germline V CDR1 and CDR2: MDHEN, SYDVKM. The trim removed 3 bases at V and 2 bases at J, leaving 10 bases unmatched. There are 16 residues in the CDR3. Here the CDR3 reads CASSFPPGGGPYEQYF. In nucleotides, the CDR3 is TGTGCCAGCAGTTTCCCCCCTGGGGGAGGGCCCTACGAGCAGTACTTC.

The chain uses TRBV11-2 and TRBJ2-2; no firm D call. There are 13 residues in the CDR3. Trimming took off 5 bases at V and 5 bases at J, with 9 bases between the two ends. CDR1 is SGHAT and CDR2 is FQNNGV in the germline V gene. This chain's CDR3 is CASSTPWTGELFF. In DNA, the CDR3 is TGTGCCAGCAGCACCCCCTGGACCGGGGAGCTGTTTTTT. Full variable domain (missing parts from reference TRBV11-2 and TRBJ2-2): EAGVAQSPRYKIIEKRQSVAFWCNPISGHATLYWYQQILGQGPKLLIQFQNNGVVDDSQLPKDRFSAERLKGVDSTLKIQPAKLEDSAVYLCASSTPWTGELFFGEGSRLTVL.

This sequence joins TRBV2 and TRBJ1-2, with no clear D. V lost 7 bases to trimming and J lost 8 bases, with 20 bases between them. CDR3 length equals 14 residues. Per germline, CDR1 SNHLY and CDR2 FYNNEI. The CDR3 spells CASTDQPLTMGYTF. The CDR3 bases are TGTGCCAGCACTGACCAGCCCCTAACTATGGGCTACACCTTC. Supplemented by reference TRBV2 and TRBJ1-2, the full variable domain reads EPEVTQTPSHQVTQMGQEVILRCVPISNHLYFYWYRQILGQKVEFLVSFYNNEISEKSEIFDDQFSVERPDGSNFTLKIRSTKLEDSAMYFCASTDQPLTMGYTFGSGTRLTVV.

In nucleotides, the CDR3 is TGTGCCAGTAGAACCGAGATAAGCAATCAGCCCCAGCATTTT. It yields the protein CASRTEISNQPQHF. This sequence joins TRBV19 and TRBJ1-5; D is undetermined. Deletions cut 6 bases from V and 1 base from J, with 10 bases between. Germline CDR1 LNHDA, CDR2 SQIVND (reference sequence). This CDR3 is built from 14 residues.

The chain uses TRBV18 and TRBJ2-4, with 10 bases that match TRBD1. The junction had 4 bases not matched to a gene; V was cut back by 4 bases and J by 13 bases. Germline V lookup: CDR1 KGHSH, CDR2 LQKENI. The CDR3 has 12 amino acids. For the CDR3, the DNA is TGTGCCAGCTCACTTCCGGGACAGGGGCAGTACTTC. Translating gives CASSLPGQGQYF. Using reference TRBV18 and TRBJ2-4 for the parts outside the CDR3, the full variable domain is NAGVMQNPRHLVRRRGQEARLRCSPMKGHSHVYWYRQLPEEGLKFMVYLQKENIIDESGMPKERFSAEFPKEGPSILRIQQVVRGDSAAYFCASSLPGQGQYFGAGTRLSVL.

The chain joins TRBV7-2 to TRBJ2-3, with D hard to call. CDR1 and CDR2 (germline): SGHTA, FQGNSA. This CDR3 region has 15 residues. The V end was cut by 5 bases, the J end by 1 base, with 13 bases between. The CDR3 bases are TGTGCCAGCAGCACCTCTAGTAGTCGCACAGATACGCAGTATTTT. It codes for CASSTSSSRTDTQYF.

The chain carries TRBV7-8 and TRBJ1-1; 10 bases are shared with TRBD1. Germline CDR1 reads SGHVS; CDR2 reads FQNEAQ. This CDR3 spans 16 amino acids. Losses at the gene ends were 3 bases for V and 1 base for J; bases not matched to a gene: 5. CDR3 DNA: TGTGCCAGCAGCTTGGGACAGGGGATGAGGAACACTGAAGCTTTCTTT. Its translation is CASSLGQGMRNTEAFF.

This clone was detected only a few times. The V gene is TRBV5-1, the J gene TRBJ2-3; a possible D gene is TRBD1 (5 bases). Per germline, CDR1 SGHRS and CDR2 YFSETQ. CDR3 length: 15 residues. Trimming left V 6 bases short and J 2 bases short, with 16 bases between. The CDR3 coding sequence is TGCGCCAGCACCTCGGACAATTCTATCACAGATACGCAGTATTTT. It yields the protein CASTSDNSITDTQYF.

The chain combines TRBV11-2 with TRBJ2-7, with D perhaps assigned TRBD1 or TRBD2 (5 bases each). The CDR3 runs 15 residues. Germline V lookup: CDR1 SGHAT, CDR2 FQNNGV. Trimming cost V 0 bases and J 4 bases, with 13 bases left between them. Here the CDR3 DNA reads TGTGCCAGCAGCTTAGATCGGGACCCAGGATACGAGCAGTACTTC. As protein: CASSLDRDPGYEQYF.

The rearrangement links TRBV4-2 to TRBJ2-1, with 11 bases identical to TRBD1. CDR1 and CDR2 (germline): LGHNA, YNFKEQ. CDR3 length: 16 amino acids. V lost 0 bases, J lost 7 bases, and 5 bases stayed unmatched. The CDR3: CASSQDPGQGANEQFF. The CDR3 coding sequence is TGTGCCAGCAGCCAAGACCCCGGACAGGGGGCTAATGAGCAGTTCTTC.

In DNA form, the CDR3 reads TGTGCCAGGTCACGAGCGGGAGACACAGATACGCAGTATTTT. Translation gives CARSRAGDTDTQYF. This chain joins TRBV2 and TRBJ2-3; 8 nucleotides agree with TRBD2. V lost 9 bases to trimming and J lost 2 bases; unmatched junction nucleotides: 7. CDR1 is SNHLY, CDR2 FYNNEI, per germline. The length of the CDR3 is 14 residues.

With regard to this clone: Within the sample, other DNA sequences also encode this same CDR3. The V gene is TRBV9, the J gene TRBJ2-7; 8 positions match TRBD2. Germline V gene lookup returns CDR1 SGDLS and CDR2 YYNGEE. The CDR3 sequence is 15 residues long. Losses at the gene ends were 4 bases for V and 0 bases for J; bases not matched to a gene: 6. Written as DNA, the CDR3 is TGTGCCAGCAGCCCCCGAAGCGGGAGCTCCTACGAGCAGTACTTC. Its translation: CASSPRSGSSYEQYF.

The CDR3: CASSPERSYNEQFF. For the CDR3, the DNA is TGTGCCAGCTCACCTGAGCGGAGCTACAATGAGCAGTTCTTC. The chain uses TRBV18 and TRBJ2-1; perhaps TRBD2 as D (5 bases). There are 14 residues in the CDR3. The germline CDR1 and CDR2 sequences are KGHSH and LQKENI. V was cut by 3 bases and J by 3 bases, with 9 bases left in between.

This sequence joins TRBV2 and TRBJ2-2, with a possible D match to TRBD2 (6 bases). CDR3 length: 13 residues. The germline CDR1 and CDR2 sequences are SNHLY and FYNNEI. V shed 5 bases and J shed 6 bases, with 10 bases lying between them. CDR3 in DNA: TGTGCCAGCAGTCGGAGGGCCCCCGGGGAGCTGTTTTTT. As protein: CASSRRAPGELFF.

The chain links TRBV4-2 to TRBJ2-5; D uncertain. V lost 1 base, J lost 5 bases, and 14 bases lay in between. CDR3 length: 15 amino acids. CDR1 and CDR2 from the germline V gene are LGHNA and YNFKEQ. The CDR3 protein is CASSQVLGPRETQYF. CDR3 DNA sequence: TGTGCCAGCAGCCAAGTGCTAGGTCCCCGCGAGACCCAGTACTTC.

The V call is TRBV6-1, the J call TRBJ1-2; maybe TRBD1 (5 bases). The V gene lost 6 bases and the J gene lost 8 bases, with 13 bases spanning the gap. There are 12 residues in the CDR3. In germline, CDR1 is MNHNS, CDR2 SASEGT. CDR3 region: CASSLLWTGYTF. The DNA for the CDR3 is TGTGCCAGCAGCTTGTTATGGACAGGCTACACCTTC.

This clone has a single count. The chain recombines TRBV11-2 with TRBJ2-3; D is uncertain. Deletions cut 5 bases from V and 4 bases from J, with 13 bases between. Germline V gene sequence: CDR1 SGHAT, CDR2 FQNNGV. The CDR3 extends over 14 amino acids. CDR3 nucleotide sequence: TGTGCCAGCAGCCCTGCCTTGGTCCCAGATACGCAGTATTTT. This gives the protein CASSPALVPDTQYF.

The genes are TRBV27 and TRBJ2-7; 8 bases fit TRBD2. V shed 5 bases, J shed 4 bases, and the junction held 4 bases outside the gene matches. The CDR3 sequence is 13 residues long. CDR1 and CDR2 (germline): MNHEY, SMNVEV (reference sequence). The CDR3 loop reads CASSRAGVYEQYF. The CDR3 DNA reads as TGTGCCAGCAGTAGAGCGGGAGTGTACGAGCAGTACTTC.

This chain links TRBV6-1 with TRBJ2-2, with TRBD1 identical over 9 bases. V shed 7 bases and J 3 bases; nucleotides not matched to a gene: 3. CDR3 length: 14 residues. The germline CDR1 and CDR2 sequences are MNHNS and SASEGT. The CDR3 DNA sequence: TGTGCCAGCACGAGGGACAGGGACACCGGGGAGCTGTTTTTT. Translated, it gives CASTRDRDTGELFF.

This clone was detected a few times. In DNA, the CDR3 is TGTGCCTGGAGTGTACTGGGAGACAATCAGCCCCAGCATTTT. Translated, it gives CAWSVLGDNQPQHF. The genes are TRBV30 and TRBJ1-5; the D is unclear. V was clipped by 0 bases and J by 3 bases, with 9 bases between them. The germline V gene encodes CDR1 GTSNPN and CDR2 SVGIG (reference sequence). The length of the CDR3 is 14 residues.